The T cell receptor (beta chain) described here comes from a study of T cells in Graves' hyperthyroidism and ophthalmopathy. J gave up 2 bases and V 4 bases, and 10 bases lay outside the gene matches. The CDR3 runs 16 residues. The V gene's germline CDR1 is LGHNA and CDR2 YNFKEQ. RNA transcripts were the template for amplifying TCR beta CDR3 regions. First-round RT-PCR of the TCR CDR3 relied on the HTBI primer set. MiXCR was run by TCRdb on the multiplex PCR reads, yielding one entry per CDR3 protein. The table lists under 650,000 distinct CDR3 sequences, around 15% of them singletons. V and J are TRBV4-2 and TRBJ1-2, with 7 positions matching TRBD1. The sequence derives from a woman aged 25 to 39 with Graves' hyperthyroidism. Sequencing was carried out using blood. The DNA of the CDR3 is TGTGCCAGCAGCCCCCTCCCTGTGACAGGGAACTATGGCTACACCTTC. It codes for CASSPLPVTGNYGYTF.